This TCR beta chain comes out of a study of T cells in Graves' hyperthyroidism and ophthalmopathy. The study, taken as a whole, reports: In the analysis, a 13 V-J model separated ophthalmopathy from stable hyperthyroidism.

V lost 0 bases, J lost 2 bases, and 11 bases lay in between. CDR1 and CDR2 (germline): DFQATT, SNEGSKA (reference sequence). This CDR3 has 14 amino acids. This clonotype was seen more than once but under ten times. The target antigen is unknown. TCR beta CDR3 regions were amplified from RNA. Carried out on the TCR CDR3, a first-round RT-PCR used the HTBI primer set. One entry per CDR3 protein, called by TCRdb with MiXCR from the multiplex PCR reads. The table records 640,000 or so distinct CDR3 sequences, over 12% of them present only once. The clonotype was recovered from a woman under 30 with Graves' ophthalmopathy. The chain is built from TRBV20-1 and TRBJ2-7; possible D gene TRBD1, 6 bases. Sequenced material: blood. CDR3 nucleotide sequence: TGCAGTGCTAGAGATCTCAGGGGAGCCTACGAGCAGTACTTC. It yields the protein CSARDLRGAYEQYF.